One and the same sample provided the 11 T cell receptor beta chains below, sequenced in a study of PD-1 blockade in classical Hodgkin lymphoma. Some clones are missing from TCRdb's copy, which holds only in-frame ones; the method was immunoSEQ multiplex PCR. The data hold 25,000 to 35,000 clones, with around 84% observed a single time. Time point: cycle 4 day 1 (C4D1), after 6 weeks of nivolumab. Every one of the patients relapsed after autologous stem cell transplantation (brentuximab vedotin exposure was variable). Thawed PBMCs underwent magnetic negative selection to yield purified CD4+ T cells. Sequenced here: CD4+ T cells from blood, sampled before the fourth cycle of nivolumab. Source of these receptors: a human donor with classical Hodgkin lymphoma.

The DNA for the CDR3 is TGTGCCAGTAGTGTGACGGGGGGGCCTGTCTCCGAGCAGTACTTC. Protein product: CASSVTGGPVSEQYF. The chain employs TRBV19 and TRBJ2-7; 8 bases line up with TRBD2. Germline CDR1 reads LNHDA; CDR2 reads SQIVND (reference sequence). Unmatched junction bases numbered 12, after V lost 5 bases and J lost 6 bases. The CDR3 has 15 residues.

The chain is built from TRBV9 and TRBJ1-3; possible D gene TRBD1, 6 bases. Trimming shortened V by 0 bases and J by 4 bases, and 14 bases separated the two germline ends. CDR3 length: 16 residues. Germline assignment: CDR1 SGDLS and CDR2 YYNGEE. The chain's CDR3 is CASSVGPGAIGNTIYF. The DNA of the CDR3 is TGTGCCAGCAGCGTAGGTCCGGGGGCGATAGGAAACACCATATATTTT.

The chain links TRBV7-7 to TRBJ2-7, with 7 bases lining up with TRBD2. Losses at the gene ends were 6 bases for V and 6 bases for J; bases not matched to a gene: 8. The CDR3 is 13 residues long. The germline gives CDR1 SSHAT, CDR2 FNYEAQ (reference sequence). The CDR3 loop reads CASSPVGGFEQYF. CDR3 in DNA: TGTGCCAGCAGTCCGGTGGGAGGGTTCGAGCAGTACTTC. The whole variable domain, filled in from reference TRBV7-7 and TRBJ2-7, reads GAGVSQSPRYKVTKRGQDVTLRCDPISSHATLYWYQQALGQGPEFLTYFNYEAQPDKSGLPSDRFSAERPEGSISTLTIQRTEQRDSAMYRCASSPVGGFEQYFGPGTRLTVT.

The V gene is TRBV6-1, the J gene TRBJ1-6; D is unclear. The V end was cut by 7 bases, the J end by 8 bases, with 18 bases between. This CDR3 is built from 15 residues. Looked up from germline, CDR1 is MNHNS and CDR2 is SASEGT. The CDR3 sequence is CASNSISGLDSPLHF. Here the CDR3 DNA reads TGTGCCAGCAACTCCATAAGTGGTTTGGATTCACCCCTCCACTTT.

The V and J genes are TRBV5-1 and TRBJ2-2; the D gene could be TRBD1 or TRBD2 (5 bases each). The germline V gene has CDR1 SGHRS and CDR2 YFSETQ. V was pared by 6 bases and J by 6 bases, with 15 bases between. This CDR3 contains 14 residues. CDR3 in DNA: TGCGCCAGCAAGGTAGCAGGGACCGCCGGGGAGCTGTTTTTT. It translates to CASKVAGTAGELFF.

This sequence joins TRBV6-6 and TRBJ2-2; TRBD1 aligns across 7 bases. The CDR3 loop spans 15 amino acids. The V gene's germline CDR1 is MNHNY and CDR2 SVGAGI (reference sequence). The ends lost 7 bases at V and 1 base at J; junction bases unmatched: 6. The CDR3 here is CASTPGQLNTGELFF. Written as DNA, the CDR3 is TGTGCCAGCACACCGGGACAGTTGAACACCGGGGAGCTGTTTTTT.

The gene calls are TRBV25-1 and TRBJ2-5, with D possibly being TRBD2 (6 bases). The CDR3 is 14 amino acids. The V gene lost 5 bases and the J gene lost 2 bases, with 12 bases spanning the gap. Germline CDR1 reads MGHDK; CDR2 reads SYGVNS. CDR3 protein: CASSNSGLQETQYF. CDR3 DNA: TGTGCCAGCAGTAATAGCGGCCTGCAAGAGACCCAGTACTTC.

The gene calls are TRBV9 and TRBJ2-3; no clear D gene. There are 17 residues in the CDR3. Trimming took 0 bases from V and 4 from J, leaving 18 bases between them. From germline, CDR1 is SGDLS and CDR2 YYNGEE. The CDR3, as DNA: TGTGCCAGCAGCGTAGGGGTCAGTGGGCGGTTTGCAGATACGCAGTATTTT. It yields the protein CASSVGVSGRFADTQYF.

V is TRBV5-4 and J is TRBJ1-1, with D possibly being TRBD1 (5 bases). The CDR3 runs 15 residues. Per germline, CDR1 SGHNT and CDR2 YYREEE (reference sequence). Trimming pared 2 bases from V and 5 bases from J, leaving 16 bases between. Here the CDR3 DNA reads TGTGCCAGCAGCTTCCCAGGGAGCCGAACAACTGAAGCTTTCTTT. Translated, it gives CASSFPGSRTTEAFF.

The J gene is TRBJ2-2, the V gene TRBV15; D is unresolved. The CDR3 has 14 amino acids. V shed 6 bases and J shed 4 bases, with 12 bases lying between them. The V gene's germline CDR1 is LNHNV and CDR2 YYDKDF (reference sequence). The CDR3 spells CATSAQRATGELFF. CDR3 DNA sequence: TGTGCCACCAGTGCCCAGCGCGCCACCGGGGAGCTGTTTTTT.

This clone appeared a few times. CDR3 nucleotides: TGTGCCAGCTCACCACTCGGCAGGGAGGCTCAGCCCCAGCATTTT. Translation gives CASSPLGREAQPQHF. V usage is TRBV18 and J usage is TRBJ1-5; maybe TRBD1 (5 bases). The CDR3 totals 15 residues. Germline V lookup: CDR1 KGHSH, CDR2 LQKENI. V was pared by 1 base and J by 6 bases, with 13 bases between.